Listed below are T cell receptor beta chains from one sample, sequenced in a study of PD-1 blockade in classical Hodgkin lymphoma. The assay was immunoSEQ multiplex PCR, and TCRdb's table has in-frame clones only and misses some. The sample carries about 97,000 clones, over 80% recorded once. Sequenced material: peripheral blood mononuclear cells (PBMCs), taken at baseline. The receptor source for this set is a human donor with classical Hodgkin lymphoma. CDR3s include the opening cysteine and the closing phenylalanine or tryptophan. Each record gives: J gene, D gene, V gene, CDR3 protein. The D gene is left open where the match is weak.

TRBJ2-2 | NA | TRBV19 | CASRNNPNTGELFF
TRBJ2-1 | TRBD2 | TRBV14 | CASSQGLAREQFF
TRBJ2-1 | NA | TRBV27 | CASSPRASNEQFF
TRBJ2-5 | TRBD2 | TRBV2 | CASSYGTSLETQYF
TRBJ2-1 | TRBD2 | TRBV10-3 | CAISEERESYNEQFF
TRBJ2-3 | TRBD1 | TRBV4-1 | CASSQGADRGRTDTQYF
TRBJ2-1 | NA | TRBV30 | CAWSVGLAPHNEQFF
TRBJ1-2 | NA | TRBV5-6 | CASVGQGRNYGYTF
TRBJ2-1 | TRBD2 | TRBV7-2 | CASSSRAGGHEEQFF
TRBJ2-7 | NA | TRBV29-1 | CSVEGGAGAGAYEQYF
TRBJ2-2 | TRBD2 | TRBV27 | CASSLRTSGRGTAGELFF
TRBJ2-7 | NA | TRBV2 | CASSVGYEQYF
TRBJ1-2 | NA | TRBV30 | CAWSRGAHGYTF
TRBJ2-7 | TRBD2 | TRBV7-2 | CASSLRGLAGVTPYEQYF
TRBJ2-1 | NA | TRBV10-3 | CAISPLGNEQFF
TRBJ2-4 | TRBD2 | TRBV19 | CASSIVATSGLQKNIQYF
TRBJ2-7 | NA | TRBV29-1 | CSVARLGEQYF
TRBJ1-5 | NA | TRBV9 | CASSEGPANQPQHF
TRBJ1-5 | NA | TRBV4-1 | CASSSTMGPQHF
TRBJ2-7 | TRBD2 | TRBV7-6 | CASNLAGASDEQYF
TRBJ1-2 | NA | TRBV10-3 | CASTPSRDISYGYTF
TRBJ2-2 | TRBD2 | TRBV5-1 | CASSARSLAGGLFANTGELFF
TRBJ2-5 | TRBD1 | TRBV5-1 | CASSLHRGRETQYF
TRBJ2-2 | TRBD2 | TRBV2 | CASSSSGANTGELFF
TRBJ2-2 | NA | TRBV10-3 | CAISESVGGLGELFF
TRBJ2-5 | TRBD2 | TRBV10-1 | CASSPGLAGPQYF
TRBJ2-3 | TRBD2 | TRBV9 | CASSVDLAGGVTDTQYF
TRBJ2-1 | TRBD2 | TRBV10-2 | CASSDPAGRGNEQFF
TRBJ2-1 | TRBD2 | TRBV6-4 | CASSDSPLPGGYNEQFF
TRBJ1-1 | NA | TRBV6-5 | CASSETYGTEAFF
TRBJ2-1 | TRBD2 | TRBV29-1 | CSLLAGVPYNEQFF
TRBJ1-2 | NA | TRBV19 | CASSRGSSVEGYTF
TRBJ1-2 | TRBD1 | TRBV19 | CASSQGARGYTF
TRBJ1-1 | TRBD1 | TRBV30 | CAWSGGGMNTEAFF
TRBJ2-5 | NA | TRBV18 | CASSPGLQGETQYF
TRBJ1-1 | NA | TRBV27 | CASTGLGHTEAFF
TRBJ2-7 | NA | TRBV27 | CASSLSVAAYEQYF
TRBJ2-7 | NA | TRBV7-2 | CASSPGSVKNEQYF
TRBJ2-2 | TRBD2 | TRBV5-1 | CASSPRTSVNTGELFF
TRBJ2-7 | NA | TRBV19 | CASSILGGGEQYF
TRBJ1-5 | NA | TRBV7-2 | CASSLWAGGNQPQHF
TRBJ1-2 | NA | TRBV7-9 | CASSVAGQGYTF
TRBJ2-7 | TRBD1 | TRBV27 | CASSQYTPGQGYEQYF
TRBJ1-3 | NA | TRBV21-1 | CASSKGGIGNTIYF
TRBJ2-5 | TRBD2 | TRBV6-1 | CASSRGLAGETQYF